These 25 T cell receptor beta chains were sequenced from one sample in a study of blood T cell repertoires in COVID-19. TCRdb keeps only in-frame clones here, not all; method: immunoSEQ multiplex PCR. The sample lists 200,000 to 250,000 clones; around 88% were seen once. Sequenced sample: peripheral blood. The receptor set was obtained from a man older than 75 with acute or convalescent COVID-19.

Here the CDR3 reads CASRPTQIAGYTF. CDR3 nucleotides: TGTGCCAGCAGGCCAACCCAGATAGCTGGCTACACCTTC. The chain employs TRBV28 and TRBJ1-2, with D uncertain. Trimming removed 6 bases from V and 7 bases from J, with 15 bases in between. This CDR3 region has 13 residues. Germline values: CDR1 MDHEN, CDR2 SYDVKM.

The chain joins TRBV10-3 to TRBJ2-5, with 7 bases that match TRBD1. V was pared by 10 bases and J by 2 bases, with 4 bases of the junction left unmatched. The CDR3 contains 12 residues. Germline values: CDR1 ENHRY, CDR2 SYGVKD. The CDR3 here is CATGTAQETQYF. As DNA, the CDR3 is TGTGCCACCGGGACAGCTCAAGAGACCCAGTACTTC.

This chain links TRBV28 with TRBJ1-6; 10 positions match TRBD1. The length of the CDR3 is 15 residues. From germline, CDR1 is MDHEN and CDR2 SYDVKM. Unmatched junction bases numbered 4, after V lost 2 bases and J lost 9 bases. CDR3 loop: CASSLTTGGRSPLHF. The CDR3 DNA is TGTGCCAGCAGTTTAACGACAGGGGGCCGTTCACCCCTCCACTTT.

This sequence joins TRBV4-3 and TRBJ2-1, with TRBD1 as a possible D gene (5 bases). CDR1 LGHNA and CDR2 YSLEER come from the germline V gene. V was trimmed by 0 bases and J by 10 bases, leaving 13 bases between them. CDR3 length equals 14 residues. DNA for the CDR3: TGCGCCAGCAGCCAAGATGTAGGGGTTCGAGAGCAGTTCTTC. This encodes CASSQDVGVREQFF.

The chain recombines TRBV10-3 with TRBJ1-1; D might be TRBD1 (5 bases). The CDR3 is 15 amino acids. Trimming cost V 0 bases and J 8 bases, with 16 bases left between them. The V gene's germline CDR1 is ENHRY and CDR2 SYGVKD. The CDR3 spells CAISESSTGPPEAFF. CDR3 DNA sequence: TGTGCCATCAGTGAGTCTTCTACAGGACCCCCCGAAGCTTTCTTT.

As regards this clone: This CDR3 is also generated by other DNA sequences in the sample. The CDR3 DNA reads TGTGCCAGCAGCCCCCCGGGACTAGCGGGGGAGCAGTACTTC. Translating gives CASSPPGLAGEQYF. The rearrangement links TRBV6-5 to TRBJ2-7, with 13 bases matching TRBD2. The CDR3 covers 14 residues. Germline values: CDR1 MNHEY, CDR2 SVGAGI. V was pared by 6 bases and J by 7 bases, with 6 bases of the junction left unmatched.

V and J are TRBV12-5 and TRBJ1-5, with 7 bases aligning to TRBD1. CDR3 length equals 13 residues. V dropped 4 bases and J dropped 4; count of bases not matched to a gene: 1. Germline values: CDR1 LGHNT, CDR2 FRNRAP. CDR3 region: CASGSRGNQPQHF. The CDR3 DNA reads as TGTGCTAGTGGTTCCAGGGGGAATCAGCCCCAGCATTTT.

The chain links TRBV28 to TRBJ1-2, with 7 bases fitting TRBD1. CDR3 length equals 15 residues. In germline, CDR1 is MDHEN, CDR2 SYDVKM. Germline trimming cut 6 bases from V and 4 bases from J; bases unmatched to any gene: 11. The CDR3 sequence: CASSVPGQMSYGYTF. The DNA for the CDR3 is TGTGCCAGCAGCGTCCCGGGACAGATGAGCTATGGCTACACCTTC.

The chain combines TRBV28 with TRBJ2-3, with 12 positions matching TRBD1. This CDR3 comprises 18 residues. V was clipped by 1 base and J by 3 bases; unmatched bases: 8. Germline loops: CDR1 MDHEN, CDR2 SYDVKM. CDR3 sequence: CASSLFTGTGGRTDTQYF. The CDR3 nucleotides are TGTGCCAGCAGTTTATTTACCGGGACAGGGGGCAGGACAGATACGCAGTATTTT.

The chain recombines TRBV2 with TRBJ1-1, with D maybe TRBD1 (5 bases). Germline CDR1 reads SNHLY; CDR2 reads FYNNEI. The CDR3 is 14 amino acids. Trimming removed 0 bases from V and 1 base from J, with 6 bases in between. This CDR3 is CASSEAGGNTEAFF. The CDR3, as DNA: TGTGCCAGCAGTGAAGCGGGGGGGAACACTGAAGCTTTCTTT.

CDR3 in DNA: TGTGCCAGCAGCACCAGGGGTCGCTACGAGCAGTACTTC. Protein: CASSTRGRYEQYF. V usage is TRBV5-6 and J usage is TRBJ2-7; possibly TRBD1 for D (6 bases). Trimming removed 4 bases from V and 3 bases from J, with 11 bases in between. The CDR3 contains 13 residues. CDR1 and CDR2 from the germline V gene are SGHDT and YYEEEE.

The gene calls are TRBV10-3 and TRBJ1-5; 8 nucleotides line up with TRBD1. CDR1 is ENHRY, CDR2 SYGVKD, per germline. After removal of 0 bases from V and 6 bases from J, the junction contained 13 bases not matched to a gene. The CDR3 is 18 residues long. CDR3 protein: CAISESTLGTGRGQPQHF. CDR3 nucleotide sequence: TGTGCCATCAGTGAGTCCACCCTCGGGACAGGAAGGGGTCAGCCCCAGCATTTT.

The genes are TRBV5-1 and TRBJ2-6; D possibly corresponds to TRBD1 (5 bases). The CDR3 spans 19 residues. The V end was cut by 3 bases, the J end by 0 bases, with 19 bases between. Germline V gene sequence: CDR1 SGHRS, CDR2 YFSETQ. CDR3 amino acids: CASSSPRAGQSSGANVLTF. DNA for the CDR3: TGCGCCAGCAGCTCCCCCAGGGCAGGGCAATCCTCTGGGGCCAACGTCCTGACTTTC.

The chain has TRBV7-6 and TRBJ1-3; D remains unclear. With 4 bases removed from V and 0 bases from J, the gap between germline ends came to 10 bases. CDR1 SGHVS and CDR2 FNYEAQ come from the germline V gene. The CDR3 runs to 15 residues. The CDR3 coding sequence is TGTGCCAGCAGCTCTAGTAGAAGCTCTGGAAACACCATATATTTT. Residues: CASSSSRSSGNTIYF.

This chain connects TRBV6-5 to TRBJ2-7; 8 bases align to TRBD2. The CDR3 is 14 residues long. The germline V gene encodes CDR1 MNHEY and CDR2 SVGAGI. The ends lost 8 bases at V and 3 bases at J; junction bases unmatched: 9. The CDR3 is CASGYPGGDYEQYF. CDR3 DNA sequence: TGTGCCAGCGGGTACCCCGGGGGGGACTACGAGCAGTACTTC.

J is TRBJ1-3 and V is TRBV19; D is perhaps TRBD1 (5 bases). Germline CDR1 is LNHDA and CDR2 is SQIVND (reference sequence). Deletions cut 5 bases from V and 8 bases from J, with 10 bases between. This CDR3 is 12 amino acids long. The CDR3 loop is CASSSRGDTIYF. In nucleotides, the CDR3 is TGTGCCAGTAGTTCTCGGGGGGACACCATATATTTT. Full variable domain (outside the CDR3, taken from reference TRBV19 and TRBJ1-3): DGGITQSPKYLFRKEGQNVTLSCEQNLNHDAMYWYRQDPGQGLRLIYYSQIVNDFQKGDIAEGYSVSREKKESFPLTVTSAQKNPTAFYLCASSSRGDTIYFGEGSWLTVV.

The DNA for the CDR3 is TGTGCCAGCAGCTTAGACCCGGGACAGGCGGACCTCGAGCAGTACTTC. Translation gives CASSLDPGQADLEQYF. The chain couples TRBV7-6 to TRBJ2-7; 8 bases line up with TRBD1. V dropped 1 base and J dropped 6; count of bases not matched to a gene: 11. Germline assignment: CDR1 SGHVS and CDR2 FNYEAQ. The CDR3 runs to 16 residues.

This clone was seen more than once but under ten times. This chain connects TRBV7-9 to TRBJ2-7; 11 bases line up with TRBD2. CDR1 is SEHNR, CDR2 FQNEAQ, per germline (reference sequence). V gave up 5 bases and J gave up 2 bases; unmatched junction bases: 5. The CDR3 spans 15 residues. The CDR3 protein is CASSPRTSGPYEQYF. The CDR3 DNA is TGTGCCAGCAGCCCCCGGACTAGCGGGCCCTACGAGCAGTACTTC.

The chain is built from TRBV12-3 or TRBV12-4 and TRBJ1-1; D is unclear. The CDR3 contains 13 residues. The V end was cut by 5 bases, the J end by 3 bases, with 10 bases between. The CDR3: CASSGVTYTEAFF. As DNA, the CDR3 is TGTGCCAGCAGTGGAGTTACCTACACTGAAGCTTTCTTT.

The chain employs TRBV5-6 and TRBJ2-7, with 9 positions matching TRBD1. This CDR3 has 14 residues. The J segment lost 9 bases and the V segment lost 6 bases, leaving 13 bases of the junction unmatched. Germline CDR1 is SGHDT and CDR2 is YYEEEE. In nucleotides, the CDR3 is TGTGCCAGCAAGATGAGGGACAGGGAAAGGGTGCAGTACTTC. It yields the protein CASKMRDRERVQYF.

This chain's CDR3 is CASRAGTRPQHF. The CDR3 nucleotides read TGTGCCAGCAGGGCCGGGACTCGCCCCCAGCATTTT. V gene TRBV28 combines with J gene TRBJ1-5; tentative D call: TRBD1 (5 bases). V dropped 6 bases and J dropped 10 bases, with 13 bases sitting between them. Germline V lookup: CDR1 MDHEN, CDR2 SYDVKM. The CDR3 has 12 amino acids.

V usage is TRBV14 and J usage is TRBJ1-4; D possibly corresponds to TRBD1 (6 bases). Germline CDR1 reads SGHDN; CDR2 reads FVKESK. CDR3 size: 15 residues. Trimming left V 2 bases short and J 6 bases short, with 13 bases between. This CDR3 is CASSQYGQNYEKLFF. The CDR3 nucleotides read TGTGCCAGCAGCCAATATGGACAGAATTATGAAAAACTGTTTTTT.

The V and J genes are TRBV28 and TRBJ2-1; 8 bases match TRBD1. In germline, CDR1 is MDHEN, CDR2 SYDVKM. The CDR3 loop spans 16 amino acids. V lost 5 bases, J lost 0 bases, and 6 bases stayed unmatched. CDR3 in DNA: TGTGCCAGCAGTGCATTTACAGGGGGCTCCTACAATGAGCAGTTCTTC. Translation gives CASSAFTGGSYNEQFF.

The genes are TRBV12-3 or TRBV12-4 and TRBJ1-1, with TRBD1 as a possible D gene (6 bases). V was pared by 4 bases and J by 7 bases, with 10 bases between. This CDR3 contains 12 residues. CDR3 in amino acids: CASSSTGLEAFF. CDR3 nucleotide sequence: TGTGCCAGCAGTTCGACAGGACTTGAAGCTTTCTTT.

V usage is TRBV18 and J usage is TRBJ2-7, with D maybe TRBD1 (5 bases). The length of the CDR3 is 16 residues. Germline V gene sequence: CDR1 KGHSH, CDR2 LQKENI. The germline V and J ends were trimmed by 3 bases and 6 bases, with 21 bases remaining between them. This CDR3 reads CASSPQDSPISVEQYF. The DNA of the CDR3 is TGTGCCAGCTCACCTCAAGACAGTCCCATTTCGGTCGAGCAGTACTTC.